The clone carrying this T cell receptor beta chain was detected only once. Antigen unknown. CDR1 is MNHEY, CDR2 SMNVEV, per germline (reference sequence). The J segment lost 3 bases and the V segment lost 6 bases, leaving 4 bases of the junction unmatched. There are 14 residues in the CDR3. This specimen belongs to a study of OX40 agonist ivuxolimab in advanced cancers. Turning to the study itself: Ivuxolimab doses were 0.01, 0.1, 0.3, 1.5, 3 or 10 mg/kg every 2 weeks. Recorded diagnoses for dose-escalation patients were hepatocellular carcinoma, melanoma, renal cell or head and neck cancer. Study observations and caveats: The mean number of expanded clones was higher in CD8+ T cells than in CD4+.

The method was immunoSEQ multiplex PCR; TCRdb's version includes in-frame clones alone and lacks a portion of them. The sample has some 71,000 clones; over 80% are singletons. The V and J genes are TRBV27 and TRBJ2-1; 8 bases are a match to TRBD1. Source: CD4+ or CD8+ T cells sorted from blood, taken in a trial of the OX40 agonist ivuxolimab. This receptor was identified in an adult with an advanced solid tumor such as melanoma, head and neck, liver or kidney cancer. CDR3 residues: CASSVDRGYNEQFF. Written as DNA, the CDR3 is TGTGCCAGCAGCGTTGACAGGGGCTACAATGAGCAGTTCTTC.